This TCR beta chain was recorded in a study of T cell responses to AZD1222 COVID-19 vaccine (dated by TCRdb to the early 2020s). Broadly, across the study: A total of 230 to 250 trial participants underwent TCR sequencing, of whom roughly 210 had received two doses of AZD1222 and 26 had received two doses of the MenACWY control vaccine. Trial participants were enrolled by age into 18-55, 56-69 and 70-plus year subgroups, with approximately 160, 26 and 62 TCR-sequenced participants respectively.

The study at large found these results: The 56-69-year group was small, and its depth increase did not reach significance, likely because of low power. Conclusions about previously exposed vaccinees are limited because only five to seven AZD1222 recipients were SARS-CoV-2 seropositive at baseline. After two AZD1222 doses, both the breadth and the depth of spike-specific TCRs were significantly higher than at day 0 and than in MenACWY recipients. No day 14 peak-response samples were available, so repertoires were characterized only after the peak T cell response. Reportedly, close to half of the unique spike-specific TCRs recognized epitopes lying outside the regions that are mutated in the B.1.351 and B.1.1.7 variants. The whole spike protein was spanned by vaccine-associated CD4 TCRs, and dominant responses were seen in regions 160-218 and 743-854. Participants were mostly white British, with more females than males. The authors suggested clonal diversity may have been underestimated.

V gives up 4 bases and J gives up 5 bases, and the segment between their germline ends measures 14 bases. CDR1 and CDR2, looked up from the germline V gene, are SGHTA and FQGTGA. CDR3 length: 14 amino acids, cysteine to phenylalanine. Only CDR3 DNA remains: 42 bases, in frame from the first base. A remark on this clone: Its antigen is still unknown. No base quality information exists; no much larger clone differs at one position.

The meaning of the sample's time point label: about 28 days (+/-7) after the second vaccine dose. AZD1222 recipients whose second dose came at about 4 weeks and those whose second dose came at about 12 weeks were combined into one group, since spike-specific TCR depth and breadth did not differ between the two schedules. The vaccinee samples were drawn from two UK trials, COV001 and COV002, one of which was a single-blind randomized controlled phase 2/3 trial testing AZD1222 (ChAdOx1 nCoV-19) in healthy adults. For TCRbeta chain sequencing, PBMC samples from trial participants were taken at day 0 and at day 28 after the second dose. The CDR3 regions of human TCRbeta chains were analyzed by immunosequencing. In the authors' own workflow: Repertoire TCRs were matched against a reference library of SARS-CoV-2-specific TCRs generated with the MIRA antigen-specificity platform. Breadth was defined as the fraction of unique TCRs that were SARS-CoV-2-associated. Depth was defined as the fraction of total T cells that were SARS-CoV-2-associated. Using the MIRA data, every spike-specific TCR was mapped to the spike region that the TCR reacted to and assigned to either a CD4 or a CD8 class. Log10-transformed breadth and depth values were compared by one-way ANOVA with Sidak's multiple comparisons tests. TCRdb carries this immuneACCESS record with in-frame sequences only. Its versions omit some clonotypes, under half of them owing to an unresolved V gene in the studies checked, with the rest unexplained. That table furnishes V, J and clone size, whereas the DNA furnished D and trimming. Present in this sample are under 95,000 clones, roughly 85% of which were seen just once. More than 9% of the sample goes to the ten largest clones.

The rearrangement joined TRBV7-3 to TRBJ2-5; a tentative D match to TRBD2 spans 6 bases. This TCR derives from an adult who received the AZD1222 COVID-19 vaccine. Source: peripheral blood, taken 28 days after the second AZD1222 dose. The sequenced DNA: TGTGCCAGCAGCTCTGGAGCAAGCGGGGAGACCCAGTACTTC. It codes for CASSSGASGETQYF.